This T cell receptor beta chain was identified during a study of human T cells and chemical hapten exposure. The time point is: patch test 3, about 24 weeks after DPC sensitization. Regarding treatment: therapeutic diphenylcyclopropenone sensitization with weekly scalp DPC. TCRdb recomputed calls from the RACE reads with MiXCR, one row per CDR3 protein. The data show about 84,000 distinct CDR3 sequences, 11% seen once. CDR1 and CDR2 from the germline V gene are MNHNS and SASEGT. The CDR3 contains 14 residues. V lost 6 bases, J lost 5 bases, and 7 bases stayed unmatched. This clonotype appeared a few times.

The chain recombines TRBV6-1 with TRBJ2-3, with 8 bases aligning to TRBD1. The specimen was whole blood, collected in connection with sensitization to the hapten diphenylcyclopropenone (DPC). The TCR comes from a woman between 45 and 60 years old with alopecia areata. Some clones in this sample may be carry-over from other donors' samples. The CDR3 nucleotides read TGTGCCAGCAGAGGGACAGGAGAGGGAGATACGCAGTATTTT. Its protein is CASRGTGEGDTQYF.